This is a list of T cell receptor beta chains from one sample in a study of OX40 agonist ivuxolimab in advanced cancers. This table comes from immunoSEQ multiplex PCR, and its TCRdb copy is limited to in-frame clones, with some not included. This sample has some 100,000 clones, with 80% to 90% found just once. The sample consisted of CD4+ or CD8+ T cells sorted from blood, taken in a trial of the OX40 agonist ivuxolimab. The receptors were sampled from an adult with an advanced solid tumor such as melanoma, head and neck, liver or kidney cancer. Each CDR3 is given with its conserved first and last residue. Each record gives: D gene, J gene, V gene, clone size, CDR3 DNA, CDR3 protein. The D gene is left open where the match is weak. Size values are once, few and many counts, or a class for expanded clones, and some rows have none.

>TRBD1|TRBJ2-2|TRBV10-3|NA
TGTGCCATCACCGCCGGGACAGGGACCACCGGGGAGCTGTTTTTT
CAITAGTGTTGELFF
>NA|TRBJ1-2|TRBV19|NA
TGTGCCAGTAGACGGACCGCTAACTATGGCTACACCTTC
CASRRTANYGYTF
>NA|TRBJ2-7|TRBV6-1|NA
TGTGCCAGCAGTGAACAGCGCTACGAGCAGTACTTC
CASSEQRYEQYF
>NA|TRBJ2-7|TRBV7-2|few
TGTGCCAGCAGCTTCGGACTGTTCTCCTACGAGCAGTACTTC
CASSFGLFSYEQYF
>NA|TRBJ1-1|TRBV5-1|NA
TGCGCCAGCACACCCGGGGGGGGCAGAATGAACACTGAAGCTTTCTTT
CASTPGGGRMNTEAFF
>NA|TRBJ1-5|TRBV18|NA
TGTGCCAGCTCACCAGAGGGCGGGCAGCCCCAGCATTTT
CASSPEGGQPQHF
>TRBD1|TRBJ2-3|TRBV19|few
TGTGCCAGTAGTCGACAGGGAAGCACAGATACGCAGTATTTT
CASSRQGSTDTQYF
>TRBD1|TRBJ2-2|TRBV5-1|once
TGCGCCAGCAGCTTGGAGGGACAGGGAACGGCCGGGGAGCTGTTTTTT
CASSLEGQGTAGELFF
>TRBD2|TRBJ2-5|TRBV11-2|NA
TGTGCCAGCAGCCGGAGCGGGGGGCTTCAAGAGACCCAGTACTTC
CASSRSGGLQETQYF
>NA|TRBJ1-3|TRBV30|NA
TGTGCCTGGAGTGAGGGACACGGAAACACCATATATTTT
CAWSEGHGNTIYF
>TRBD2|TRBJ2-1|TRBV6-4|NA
TGTGCCAGCCTCCCCAATAGCGGGGGGGCGAGTGAGCAGTTCTTC
CASLPNSGGASEQFF
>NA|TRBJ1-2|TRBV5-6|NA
TGTGCCAGCACCCTAGAGAGGGGCGGCGGCTACACCTTC
CASTLERGGGYTF
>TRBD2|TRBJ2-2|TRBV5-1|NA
TGCGCCAGCCACATCACTAGCGGGGACACCGGGGAGCTGTTTTTT
CASHITSGDTGELFF
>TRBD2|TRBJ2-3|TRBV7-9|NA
TGTGCCAGCAGCTTAGATCTCGGCGGGGGGTACGGAGATACGCAGTATTTT
CASSLDLGGGYGDTQYF
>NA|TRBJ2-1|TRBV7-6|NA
TGTGCCAGCAGCTTAATCGGTGGGGAAGGTGGTAGTGAGCAGTTCTTC
CASSLIGGEGGSEQFF
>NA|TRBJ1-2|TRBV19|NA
TGTGCCAGTAGTATGAACGTAGCTAACTATGGCTACACCTTC
CASSMNVANYGYTF
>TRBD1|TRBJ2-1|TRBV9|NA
TGTGCCAGCAGCCGGACAGGGGCGAATGAGCAGTTCTTC
CASSRTGANEQFF
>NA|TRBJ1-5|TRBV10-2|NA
TGCGCCAGCAAAGAGAATAGCAATCAGCCCCAGCATTTT
CASKENSNQPQHF
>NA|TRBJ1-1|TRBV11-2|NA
TGTGCCAGCAGCCCCCATTCGGGTCGAGCTTTCTTT
CASSPHSGRAFF
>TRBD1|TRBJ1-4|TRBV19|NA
TGTGCCAGTAAAAACAGGGGGGGCCTCTATGAAAAACTGTTTTTT
CASKNRGGLYEKLFF
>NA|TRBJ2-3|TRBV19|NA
TGTGCCAGTAGTATTGGCTGGGTGAGCACAGATACGCAGTATTTT
CASSIGWVSTDTQYF
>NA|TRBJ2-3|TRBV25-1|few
TGTGCCAGCATGACTCAAGTCACAGATACGCAGTATTTT
CASMTQVTDTQYF
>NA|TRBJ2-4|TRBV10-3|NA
TGTGCCACCACCGAAGACAGGTTGGTGGACATTCAGTACTTC
CATTEDRLVDIQYF
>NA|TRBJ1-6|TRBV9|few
TGTGCCAGCAGCGGAGCGACAGCCGAAAGGAATAATTCACCCCTCCACTTT
CASSGATAERNNSPLHF
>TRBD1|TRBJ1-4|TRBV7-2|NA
TGTGCCAGCAGCTTAGGAGGGGGCAATGAAAAACTGTTTTTT
CASSLGGGNEKLFF
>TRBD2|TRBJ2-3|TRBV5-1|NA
TGCGCCAGCAGCTCATCGGGGGGAGATACGCAGTATTTT
CASSSSGGDTQYF
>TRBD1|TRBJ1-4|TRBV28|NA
TGTGCCAGCAGTTTATGGGCGGACAGGGAGGTTGAAAAACTGTTTTTT
CASSLWADREVEKLFF
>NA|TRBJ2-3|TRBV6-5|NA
TGTGCCAGCAGCTATGGGGGGCTAGGCGCAGATACGCAGTATTTT
CASSYGGLGADTQYF
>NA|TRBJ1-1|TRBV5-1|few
TGCGCCAGCATCGGACAGCCTAACACTGAAGCTTTCTTT
CASIGQPNTEAFF
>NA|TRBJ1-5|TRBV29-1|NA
TGCAGCGTTGCAGGGGCAGATAGCAATCAGCCCCAGCATTTT
CSVAGADSNQPQHF
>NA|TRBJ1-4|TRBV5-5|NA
TGTGCCAGCAGCTTGGAGTTGACAACTAATGAAAAACTGTTTTTT
CASSLELTTNEKLFF
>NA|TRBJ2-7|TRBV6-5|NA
TGTGCCAGCAGTTACAGGGTAGCCCTTTACGAGCAGTACTTC
CASSYRVALYEQYF